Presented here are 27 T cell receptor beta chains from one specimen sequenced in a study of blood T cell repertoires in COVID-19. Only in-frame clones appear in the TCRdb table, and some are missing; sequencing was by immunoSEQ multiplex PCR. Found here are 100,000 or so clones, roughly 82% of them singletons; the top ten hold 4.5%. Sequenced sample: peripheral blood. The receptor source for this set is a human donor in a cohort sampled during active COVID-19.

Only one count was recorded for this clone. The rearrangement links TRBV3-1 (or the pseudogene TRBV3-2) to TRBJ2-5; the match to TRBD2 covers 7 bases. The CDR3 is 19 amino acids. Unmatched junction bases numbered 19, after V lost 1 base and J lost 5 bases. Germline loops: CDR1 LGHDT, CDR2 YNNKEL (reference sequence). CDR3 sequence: CASSQVRAPPGGVWETQYF. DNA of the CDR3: TGTGCCAGCAGCCAAGTTCGCGCCCCTCCGGGGGGAGTTTGGGAGACCCAGTACTTC.

The CDR3 coding sequence is TGTGCCAGCCGCGGGGGGGAGACCGAGCAGTACTTC. This sequence encodes CASRGGETEQYF. J is TRBJ2-7 and V is TRBV28, with TRBD2 identical over 9 bases. CDR3 length: 12 amino acids. V was clipped by 8 bases and J by 6 bases; unmatched bases: 5. Germline V lookup: CDR1 MDHEN, CDR2 SYDVKM.

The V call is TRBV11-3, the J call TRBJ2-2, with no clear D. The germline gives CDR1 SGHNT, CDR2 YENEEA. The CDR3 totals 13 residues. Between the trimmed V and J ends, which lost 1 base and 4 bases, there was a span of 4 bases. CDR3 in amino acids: CASSLVVTGELFF. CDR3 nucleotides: TGTGCCAGCAGCTTAGTAGTCACCGGGGAGCTGTTTTTT.

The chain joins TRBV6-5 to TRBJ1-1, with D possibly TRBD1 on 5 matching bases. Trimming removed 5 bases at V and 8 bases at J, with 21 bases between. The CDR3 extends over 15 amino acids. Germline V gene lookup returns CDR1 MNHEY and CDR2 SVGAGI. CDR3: CASSLRVGSLGEAFF. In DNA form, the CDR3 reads TGTGCCAGCAGTCTCAGGGTTGGGTCACTGGGCGAAGCTTTCTTT.

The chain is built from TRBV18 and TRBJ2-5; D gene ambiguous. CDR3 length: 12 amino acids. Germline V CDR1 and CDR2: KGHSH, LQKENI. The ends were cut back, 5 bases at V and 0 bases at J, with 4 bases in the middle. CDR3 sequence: CASSAYQETQYF. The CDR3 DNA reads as TGTGCCAGCTCAGCGTACCAAGAGACCCAGTACTTC.

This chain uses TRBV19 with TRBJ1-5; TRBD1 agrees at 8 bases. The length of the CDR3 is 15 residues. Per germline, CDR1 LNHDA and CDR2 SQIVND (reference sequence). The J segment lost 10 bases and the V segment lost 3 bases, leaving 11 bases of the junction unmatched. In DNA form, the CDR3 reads TGTGCCAGTAGTATCGGGCAGGGGGCCAGGGCCCCCCAGCATTTT. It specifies CASSIGQGARAPQHF.

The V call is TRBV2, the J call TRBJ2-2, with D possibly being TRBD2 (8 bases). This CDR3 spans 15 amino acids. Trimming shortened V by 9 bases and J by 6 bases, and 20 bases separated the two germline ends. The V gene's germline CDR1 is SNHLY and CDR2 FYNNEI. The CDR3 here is CASAHGRGLSGELFF. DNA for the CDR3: TGTGCCAGTGCCCACGGGAGGGGGCTGTCCGGGGAGCTGTTTTTT.

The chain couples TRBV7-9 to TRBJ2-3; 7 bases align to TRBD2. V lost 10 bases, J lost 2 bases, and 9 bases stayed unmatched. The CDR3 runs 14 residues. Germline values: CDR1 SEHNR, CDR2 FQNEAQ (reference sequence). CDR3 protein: CAITSGELTDTQYF. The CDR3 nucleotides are TGTGCCATCACCAGCGGGGAACTCACAGATACGCAGTATTTT.

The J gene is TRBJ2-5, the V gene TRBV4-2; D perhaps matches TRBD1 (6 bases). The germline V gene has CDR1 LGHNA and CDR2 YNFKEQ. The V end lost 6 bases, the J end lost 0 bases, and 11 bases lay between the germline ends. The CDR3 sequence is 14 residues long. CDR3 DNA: TGTGCCAGCAGTATTGGACAGCACCAAGAGACCCAGTACTTC. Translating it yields CASSIGQHQETQYF.

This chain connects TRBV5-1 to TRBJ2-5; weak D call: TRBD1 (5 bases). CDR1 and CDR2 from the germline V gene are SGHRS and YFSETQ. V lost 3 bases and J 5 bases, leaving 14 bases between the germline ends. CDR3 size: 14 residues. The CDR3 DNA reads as TGCGCCAGCAGCTCCCAGGGTTTCGGCGAGACCCAGTACTTC. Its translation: CASSSQGFGETQYF. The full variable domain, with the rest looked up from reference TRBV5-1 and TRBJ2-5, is KAGVTQTPRYLIKTRGQQVTLSCSPISGHRSVSWYQQTPGQGLQFLFEYFSETQRNKGNFPGRFSGRQFSNSRSEMNVSTLELGDSALYLCASSSQGFGETQYFGPGTRLLVL.

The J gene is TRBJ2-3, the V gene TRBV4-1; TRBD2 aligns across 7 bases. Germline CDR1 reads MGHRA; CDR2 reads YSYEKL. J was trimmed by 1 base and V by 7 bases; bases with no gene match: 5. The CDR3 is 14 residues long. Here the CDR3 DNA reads TGCGCCAGCACAAATGGACTAGGCACAGATACGCAGTATTTT. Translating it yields CASTNGLGTDTQYF.

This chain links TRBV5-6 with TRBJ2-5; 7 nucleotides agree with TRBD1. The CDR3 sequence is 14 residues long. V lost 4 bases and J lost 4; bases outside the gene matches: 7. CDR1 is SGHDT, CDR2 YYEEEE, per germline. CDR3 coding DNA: TGTGCCAGCAGCCTGACAGGGAAACGAGAGACCCAGTACTTC. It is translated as CASSLTGKRETQYF.

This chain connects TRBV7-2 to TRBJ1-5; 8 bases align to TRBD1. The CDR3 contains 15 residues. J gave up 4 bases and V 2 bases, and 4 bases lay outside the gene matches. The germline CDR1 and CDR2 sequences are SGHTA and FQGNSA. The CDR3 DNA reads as TGTGCCAGCAGCTTATTGGGACAGGTTAATCAGCCCCAGCATTTT. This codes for CASSLLGQVNQPQHF.

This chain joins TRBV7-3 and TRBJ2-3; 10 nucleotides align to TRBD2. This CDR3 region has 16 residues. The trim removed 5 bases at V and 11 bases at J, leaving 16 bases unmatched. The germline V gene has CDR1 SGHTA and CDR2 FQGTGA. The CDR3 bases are TGTGCCAGCAGCCCCGGAAGGGAGCGGGGGGGCAGGATGCAGTATTTT. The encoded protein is CASSPGRERGGRMQYF.

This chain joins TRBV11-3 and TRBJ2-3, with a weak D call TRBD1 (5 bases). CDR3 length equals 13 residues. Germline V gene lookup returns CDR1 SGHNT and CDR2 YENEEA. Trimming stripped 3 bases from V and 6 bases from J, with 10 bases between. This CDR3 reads CASSLGLRDTQYF. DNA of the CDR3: TGTGCCAGCAGCTTGGGGCTCCGGGATACGCAGTATTTT.

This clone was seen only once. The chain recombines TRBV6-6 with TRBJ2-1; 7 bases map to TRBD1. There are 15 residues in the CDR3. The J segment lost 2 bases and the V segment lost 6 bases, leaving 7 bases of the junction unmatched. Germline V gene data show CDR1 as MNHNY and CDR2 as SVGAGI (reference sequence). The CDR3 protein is CASRRQGDPYNEQFF. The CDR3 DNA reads TGTGCCAGCAGACGACAGGGTGACCCCTACAATGAGCAGTTCTTC.

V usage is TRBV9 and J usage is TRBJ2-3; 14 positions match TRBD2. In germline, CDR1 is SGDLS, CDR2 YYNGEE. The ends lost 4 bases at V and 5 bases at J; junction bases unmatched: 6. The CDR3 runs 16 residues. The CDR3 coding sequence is TGTGCCAGCAGCATTGGACTAGCGGGGGGAGGAGATACGCAGTATTTT. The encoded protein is CASSIGLAGGGDTQYF. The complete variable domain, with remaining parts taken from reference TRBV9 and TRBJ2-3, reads DSGVTQTPKHLITATGQRVTLRCSPRSGDLSVYWYQQSLDQGLQFLIQYYNGEERAKGNILERFSAQQFPDLHSELNLSSLELGDSALYFCASSIGLAGGGDTQYFGPGTRLTVL.

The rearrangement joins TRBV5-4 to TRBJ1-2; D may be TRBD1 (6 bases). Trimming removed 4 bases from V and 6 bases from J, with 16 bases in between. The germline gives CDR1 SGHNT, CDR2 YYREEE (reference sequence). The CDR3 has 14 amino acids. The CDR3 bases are TGTGCCAGCAGCCAGATGAACAGGGTTGATGGCTACACCTTC. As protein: CASSQMNRVDGYTF.

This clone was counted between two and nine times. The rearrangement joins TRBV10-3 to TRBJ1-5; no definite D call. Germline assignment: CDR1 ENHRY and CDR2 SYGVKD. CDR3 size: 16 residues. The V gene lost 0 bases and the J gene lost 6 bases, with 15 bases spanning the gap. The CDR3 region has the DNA TGTGCCATCAGTGAGTCGGGGAGGGCGGATGTTCAGCCCCAGCATTTT. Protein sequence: CAISESGRADVQPQHF.

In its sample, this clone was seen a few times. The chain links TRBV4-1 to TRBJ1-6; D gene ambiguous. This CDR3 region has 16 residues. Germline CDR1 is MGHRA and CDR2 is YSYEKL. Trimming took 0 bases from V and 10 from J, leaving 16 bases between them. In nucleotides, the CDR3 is TGCGCCAGCAGCCAAGAGAGGAACCCTGGAGGGTCACCCCTCCACTTT. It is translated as CASSQERNPGGSPLHF.

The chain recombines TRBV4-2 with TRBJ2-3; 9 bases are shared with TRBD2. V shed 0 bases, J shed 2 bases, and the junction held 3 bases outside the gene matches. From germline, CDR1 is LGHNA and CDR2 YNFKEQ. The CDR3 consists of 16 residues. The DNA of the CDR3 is TGTGCCAGCAGCCAAGATAGCGGGGGAAACACAGATACGCAGTATTTT. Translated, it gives CASSQDSGGNTDTQYF.

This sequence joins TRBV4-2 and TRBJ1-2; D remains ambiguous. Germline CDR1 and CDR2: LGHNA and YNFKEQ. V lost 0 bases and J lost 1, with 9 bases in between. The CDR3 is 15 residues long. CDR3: CASSQDYTNNYGYTF. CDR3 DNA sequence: TGTGCCAGCAGCCAAGATTACACCAATAACTATGGCTACACCTTC.

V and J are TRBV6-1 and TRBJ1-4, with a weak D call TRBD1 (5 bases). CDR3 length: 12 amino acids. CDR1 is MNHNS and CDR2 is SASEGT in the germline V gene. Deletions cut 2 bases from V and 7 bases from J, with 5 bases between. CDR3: CASSERGEKLFF. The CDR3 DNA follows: TGTGCCAGCAGTGAAAGGGGTGAAAAACTGTTTTTT.

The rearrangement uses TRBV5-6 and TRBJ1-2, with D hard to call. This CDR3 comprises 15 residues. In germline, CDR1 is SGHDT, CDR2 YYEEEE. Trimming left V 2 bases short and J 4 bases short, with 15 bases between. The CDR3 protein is CASSLRPTDFYGYTF. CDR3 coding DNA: TGTGCCAGCAGCTTACGACCAACAGATTTCTATGGCTACACCTTC.

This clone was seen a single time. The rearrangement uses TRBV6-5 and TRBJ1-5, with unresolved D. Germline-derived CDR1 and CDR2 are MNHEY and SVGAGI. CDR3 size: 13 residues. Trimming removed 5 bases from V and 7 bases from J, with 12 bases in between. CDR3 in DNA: TGTGCCAGCAGTACTTTCCCTCGGCAGCCCCAGCATTTT. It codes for CASSTFPRQPQHF.

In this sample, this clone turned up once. The CDR3 sequence: CASSGRGESPLHF. For the CDR3, the DNA is TGTGCCAGCAGTGGAAGAGGAGAATCACCCCTCCACTTT. The rearrangement joins TRBV25-1 to TRBJ1-6; D gene uncertain. Germline V gives CDR1 MGHDK, CDR2 SYGVNS. CDR3 size: 13 residues. Trimming stripped 4 bases from V and 10 bases from J, with 11 bases between.

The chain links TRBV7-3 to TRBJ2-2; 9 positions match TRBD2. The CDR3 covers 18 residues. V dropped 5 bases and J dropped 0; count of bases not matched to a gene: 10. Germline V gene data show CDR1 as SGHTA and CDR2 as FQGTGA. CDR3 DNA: TGTGCCAGCAGCCCGGGTCGACTAGCGGTCGCGAACACCGGGGAGCTGTTTTTT. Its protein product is CASSPGRLAVANTGELFF. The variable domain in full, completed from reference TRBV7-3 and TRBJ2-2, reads GAGVSQTPSNKVTEKGKYVELRCDPISGHTALYWYRQSLGQGPEFLIYFQGTGAADDSGLPNDRFFAVRPEGSVSTLKIQRTERGDSAVYLCASSPGRLAVANTGELFFGEGSRLTVL.